Below are 23 T cell receptor beta chains sequenced from a single sample in a study of regulatory T cells in long-lasting Graves disease (dated by TCRdb to the early 2020s). Sample time point, as interpreted from the label and publication: newly diagnosed GD, antithyroid drugs for less than 3 months. RNA was extracted from PBMCs in TRIzol for both TCR sequencing and RNA sequencing. The library relied on multiplex PCR. The sequencer was an Illumina HiSeq 4000. TCR beta libraries were built with iRepertoire HTBI primers and Arm-PCR amplification of CDR3 regions. TCRdb handled the public reads itself, with Q25 trimming in fastp and clone calling in MiXCR, and kept productive beta chains. Merged by CDR3 protein, the rows form single entries marked with the most common genes and DNA. For this sample there are hundreds of thousands of distinct CDR3 sequences; roughly 15% appear just once. The ten largest account for about 20% of the sample.

These data were likewise used in another study, on T cells in Graves' hyperthyroidism and ophthalmopathy.

Sequences were derived from peripheral blood mononuclear cells (PBMCs), sampled at new diagnosis, from a patient treated with antithyroid drugs. The receptors originated from a woman in her 30s with Graves disease. Donor details come from another sample of the same person, matched by shared clones.

The chain uses TRBV20-1 and TRBJ1-2, with no clear D. This CDR3 is built from 12 residues. Germline CDR1 and CDR2: DFQATT and SNEGSKA (reference sequence). The CDR3 is CRPVKVKAGYTF. The CDR3 DNA follows: TGCAGGCCGGTGAAAGTAAAGGCTGGCTACACCTTC.

This clonotype was seen at least ten times. J is TRBJ2-5 and V is TRBV7-6, with TRBD1 matching 11 bases. CDR1 and CDR2 from the germline V gene are SGHVS and FNYEAQ. V shed 5 bases, J shed 7 bases, and the junction held 15 bases outside the gene matches. The CDR3 consists of 17 residues. The CDR3 region is CASSARTPGQGDRTQYF. The CDR3 nucleotides are TGTGCCAGCAGCGCTCGGACCCCGGGACAGGGGGACCGGACCCAGTACTTC.

This clonotype was counted at least ten times. The rearrangement links TRBV28 to TRBJ2-7; TRBD1 matches at 7 bases. The CDR3 totals 12 residues. Germline V gives CDR1 MDHEN, CDR2 SYDVKM. Unmatched junction bases numbered 7, after V lost 8 bases and J lost 6 bases. DNA of the CDR3: TGTGCCAGCGCTGAGGGGGCTGGCGAGCAGTACTTC. Protein: CASAEGAGEQYF.

This chain joins TRBV6-1 and TRBJ2-7; possible D gene TRBD1, 6 bases. Germline-derived CDR1 and CDR2 are MNHNS and SASEGT. This CDR3 has 13 residues. V lost 6 bases and J 4 bases, leaving 13 bases between the germline ends. The CDR3 DNA sequence: TGTGCCAGCAGGGACAGCTTTAGGTACGAGCAGTACTTC. Protein: CASRDSFRYEQYF.

J is TRBJ1-1 and V is TRBV5-1; D might be TRBD1 (5 bases). CDR1 is SGHRS and CDR2 is YFSETQ in the germline V gene. Trimming removed 4 bases from V and 4 bases from J, with 14 bases in between. CDR3 length: 14 amino acids. DNA of the CDR3: TGCGCCAGCAGCGTAAGGACGGGGGGCACTGAAGCTTTCTTT. Residues: CASSVRTGGTEAFF.

This clonotype was observed many times. This chain connects TRBV29-1 to TRBJ1-1; no clear D. The V gene lost 7 bases and the J gene lost 4 bases, with 10 bases spanning the gap. This CDR3 comprises 11 residues. CDR1 is SQVTM, CDR2 ANQGSEA, per germline. The CDR3 nucleotides read TGCAGCGCCGTAAGTAGCACTGAAGCTTTCTTT. Translating gives CSAVSSTEAFF.

This clonotype was seen at least ten times. The gene calls are TRBV7-9 and TRBJ1-4; 8 bases line up with TRBD1. Germline trimming cut 5 bases from V and 9 bases from J; bases unmatched to any gene: 8. CDR3 length: 14 amino acids. Germline lookup yields CDR1 SEHNR and CDR2 FQNEAQ (reference sequence). Written as DNA, the CDR3 is TGTGCCAGCAGCCGAGGACAGGGTTCTCAAAAACTGTTTTTT. Its translation is CASSRGQGSQKLFF. The whole variable domain, remainder taken from reference TRBV7-9 and TRBJ1-4, is DTGVSQNPRHKITKRGQNVTFRCDPISEHNRLYWYRQTLGQGPEFLTYFQNEAQLEKSRLLSDRFSAERPKGSFSTLEIQRTEQGDSAMYLCASSRGQGSQKLFFGSGTQLSVL.

This clonotype came up a few times. The chain recombines TRBV3-1 with TRBJ1-2; D is unresolved. The V gene's germline CDR1 is LGHDT and CDR2 YNNKEL (reference sequence). V was trimmed by 0 bases and J by 4 bases, leaving 9 bases between them. The CDR3 is 14 residues long. The CDR3 loop is CASSQEPDPYGYTF. The DNA for the CDR3 is TGTGCCAGCAGCCAAGAGCCAGACCCCTATGGCTACACCTTC.

This clonotype was detected only a few times. The chain employs TRBV24-1 and TRBJ1-4; D remains unclear. Trimming left V 2 bases short and J 4 bases short, with 10 bases between. This CDR3 has 15 residues. The germline CDR1 and CDR2 sequences are KGHDR and SFDVKD. The CDR3 is CATSDSRRLNEKLFF. CDR3 DNA: TGTGCCACCAGTGATTCCCGACGGCTTAATGAAAAACTGTTTTTT.

There are many counts of this clonotype. CDR3 sequence: CSVVLGGRTYGYTF. The DNA for the CDR3 is TGCAGCGTTGTCCTTGGGGGCCGGACGTATGGCTACACCTTC. V usage is TRBV29-1 and J usage is TRBJ1-2; maybe TRBD1 (6 bases). This CDR3 has 14 residues. V was trimmed by 4 bases and J by 5 bases, leaving 17 bases between them. Germline V gene data show CDR1 as SQVTM and CDR2 as ANQGSEA.

This clonotype was picked up a small number of times. The rearrangement links TRBV10-1 to TRBJ2-6; a possible D gene is TRBD2 (6 bases). The CDR3 covers 15 residues. The V end was cut by 2 bases, the J end by 2 bases, with 7 bases between. Germline values: CDR1 WNHNN, CDR2 SYGVQD (reference sequence). The CDR3 sequence: CASSEGGTGANVLTF. DNA of the CDR3: TGCGCCAGCAGTGAGGGGGGGACTGGGGCCAACGTCCTGACTTTC.

J is TRBJ2-5 and V is TRBV5-1; tentative D call: TRBD1 (5 bases). Germline lookup yields CDR1 SGHRS and CDR2 YFSETQ. V was pared by 5 bases and J by 5 bases, with 16 bases between. The CDR3 totals 14 residues. The CDR3 sequence: CASRTGPRLETQYF. The CDR3 DNA reads as TGCGCCAGCAGAACAGGCCCCCGGTTGGAGACCCAGTACTTC.

This clonotype has a handful of counts. The chain has TRBV20-1 and TRBJ2-5; no definite D call. Germline V gene lookup returns CDR1 DFQATT and CDR2 SNEGSKA (reference sequence). The CDR3 runs 11 residues. V gave up 3 bases and J gave up 5 bases, with 7 bases separating them. The CDR3 loop reads CSASSMETQYF. In DNA form, the CDR3 reads TGCAGTGCTAGTTCGATGGAGACCCAGTACTTC.

This clonotype was recorded at least ten times. The V and J genes are TRBV19 and TRBJ1-1; D possibly corresponds to TRBD1 (6 bases). The germline CDR1 and CDR2 sequences are LNHDA and SQIVND (reference sequence). The CDR3 spans 14 residues. V was cut by 7 bases and J by 0 bases, with 12 bases left in between. The CDR3 DNA reads TGTGCCAGTATGTTGGACAGAGTGAACACTGAAGCTTTCTTT. Translation gives CASMLDRVNTEAFF.

This clonotype was seen a few times. The chain has TRBV6-2 or TRBV6-3 and TRBJ1-6; D is unclear. V dropped 6 bases and J dropped 5 bases, with 11 bases sitting between them. The CDR3 covers 14 residues. The germline V gene has CDR1 MNHEY and CDR2 SVGEGT. CDR3 protein: CASSFTQNNSPLHF. DNA of the CDR3: TGTGCCAGCAGCTTCACCCAGAATAATTCACCCCTCCACTTT.

This clonotype was counted many times. The chain combines TRBV28 with TRBJ2-2; TRBD2 might be the D (6 bases). The V gene lost 6 bases and the J gene lost 1 base, with 12 bases spanning the gap. From germline, CDR1 is MDHEN and CDR2 SYDVKM. This CDR3 is built from 15 residues. The CDR3 reads CASSGQGGNTGELFF. CDR3 DNA sequence: TGTGCCAGCAGCGGCCAGGGAGGGAACACCGGGGAGCTGTTTTTT.

This chain connects TRBV18 to TRBJ1-5, with D possibly being TRBD1 (6 bases). Germline V gives CDR1 KGHSH, CDR2 LQKENI. The CDR3 runs to 15 residues. V shed 5 bases and J shed 1 base, with 12 bases lying between them. The CDR3 region is CASSTYGQSNQPQHF. For the CDR3, the DNA is TGTGCCAGCTCAACGTACGGACAGAGCAATCAGCCCCAGCATTTT.

In this sample, this clonotype turned up many times. The genes are TRBV28 and TRBJ1-2; 7 nucleotides align to TRBD1. The CDR3 consists of 13 residues. CDR1 MDHEN and CDR2 SYDVKM come from the germline V gene. Trimming took 6 bases from V and 6 from J; bases not matched to a gene: 7. CDR3 sequence: CASRRDRVDGYTF. As DNA, the CDR3 is TGTGCCAGCAGAAGAGACAGGGTGGATGGCTACACCTTC.

This clonotype was observed at least ten times. The chain has TRBV12-3 or TRBV12-4 and TRBJ2-3, with D possibly matching TRBD2 (6 bases). The CDR3 contains 13 residues. Trimming cost V 5 bases and J 4 bases, with 10 bases left between them. In nucleotides, the CDR3 is TGTGCCAGCAGTGGGGGGTTGGCAGATACGCAGTATTTT. It yields the protein CASSGGLADTQYF.

In its sample, this clonotype was seen a few times. The chain combines TRBV20-1 with TRBJ2-3; D gene unclear. Germline-derived CDR1 and CDR2 are DFQATT and SNEGSKA (reference sequence). The V end lost 6 bases, the J end lost 4 bases, and 8 bases lay between the germline ends. The CDR3 has 11 amino acids. The CDR3 spells CSARPADTQYF. The DNA for the CDR3 is TGCAGTGCCCGCCCCGCAGATACGCAGTATTTT.

The rearrangement joins TRBV3-1 to TRBJ1-2, with D perhaps matching TRBD1 (6 bases). Germline CDR1 and CDR2: LGHDT and YNNKEL (reference sequence). This CDR3 is 16 amino acids long. V lost 0 bases and J lost 6, with 17 bases in between. The CDR3 coding sequence is TGTGCCAGCAGCCAAGAAGTCTCGACAGGTCGAGATGGCTACACCTTC. Its translation: CASSQEVSTGRDGYTF.

Worth noting for this clonotype: The junction departs from the called germline gene at one end, perhaps through a read error. The V and J genes are TRBV15 and TRBJ1-1; possible D gene TRBD1, 6 bases. Germline CDR1 LNHNV, CDR2 YYDKDF (reference sequence). This CDR3 is built from 16 residues. The CDR3 region has the DNA TGTGCCGCCAGCAGAGGCAGGGGACTTAAGAACACTGAAGCTTTCTTT. Translating gives CAASRGRGLKNTEAFF.

This clonotype was seen a few times. V is TRBV25-1 and J is TRBJ2-7; tentative D call: TRBD1 (6 bases). This CDR3 contains 14 residues. The V gene's germline CDR1 is MGHDK and CDR2 SYGVNS. V lost 7 bases and J lost 3, with 16 bases in between. CDR3: CASNHIRGLYEQYF. As DNA, the CDR3 is TGTGCCAGCAATCACATCAGGGGCCTCTACGAGCAGTACTTC.